These 7 T cell receptor beta chains were all obtained from the same sample, sequenced in a study of T cells in Graves' hyperthyroidism and ophthalmopathy. From RNA transcripts, TCR beta CDR3 regions were amplified. The HTBI primer set was used in a first-round RT-PCR of the TCR CDR3. From the multiplex PCR reads, TCRdb called clonotypes with MiXCR, one entry per CDR3 protein. Of 750,000 to 950,000 distinct CDR3 sequences in the sample, 38% were seen once. Material for sequencing was blood. The origin of the receptors is a man aged 18 to 29 with Graves' hyperthyroidism.

This clonotype was seen at least ten times. This chain connects TRBV9 to TRBJ1-2; 10 nucleotides align to TRBD1. The CDR3 loop spans 17 amino acids. The germline V gene has CDR1 SGDLS and CDR2 YYNGEE. V was pared by 3 bases and J by 3 bases, with 11 bases of the junction left unmatched. DNA of the CDR3: TGTGCCAGCAGCGCGGTCCCGGGACAGGGGTTGGACTATGGCTACACCTTC. Protein product: CASSAVPGQGLDYGYTF.

This clonotype was detected a few times. The J gene is TRBJ1-3, the V gene TRBV5-1; D may be TRBD1 (5 bases). Trimming took off 4 bases at V and 0 bases at J, with 11 bases between the two ends. The V gene's germline CDR1 is SGHRS and CDR2 YFSETQ. The CDR3 runs to 15 residues. The CDR3 bases are TGCGCCAGCAGCCTTCGGACACCCTCTGGAAACACCATATATTTT. It yields the protein CASSLRTPSGNTIYF. Combining the CDR3 with reference TRBV5-1 and TRBJ1-3 gives the whole variable domain KAGVTQTPRYLIKTRGQQVTLSCSPISGHRSVSWYQQTPGQGLQFLFEYFSETQRNKGNFPGRFSGRQFSNSRSEMNVSTLELGDSALYLCASSLRTPSGNTIYFGEGSWLTVV.

The J gene is TRBJ1-6, the V gene TRBV7-9; TRBD1 is a possible D gene (5 bases). The germline CDR1 and CDR2 sequences are SEHNR and FQNEAQ (reference sequence). The length of the CDR3 is 19 residues. Trimming shortened V by 5 bases and J by 8 bases, and 28 bases separated the two germline ends. The CDR3 loop reads CASSPLQIVSRDGYSPLHF. CDR3 DNA: TGTGCCAGCAGCCCGTTACAGATCGTTTCCCGGGACGGATATTCACCCCTCCACTTT.

This chain uses TRBV15 with TRBJ1-2; D may be TRBD1 (6 bases). The CDR3 runs 13 residues. Germline values: CDR1 LNHNV, CDR2 YYDKDF (reference sequence). V was trimmed by 5 bases and J by 4 bases, leaving 11 bases between them. CDR3 protein: CATSFTGSYGYTF. CDR3 coding DNA: TGTGCCACCAGCTTTACAGGGAGCTATGGCTACACCTTC. The complete variable domain, with remaining parts taken from reference TRBV15 and TRBJ1-2, reads DAMVIQNPRYQVTQFGKPVTLSCSQTLNHNVMYWYQQKSSQAPKLLFHYYDKDFNNEADTPDNFQSRRPNTSFCFLDIRSPGLGDTAMYLCATSFTGSYGYTFGSGTRLTVV.

The chain has TRBV9 and TRBJ1-6; TRBD1 is a possible D gene (6 bases). CDR3 length equals 13 residues. The V and J ends lost 7 bases and 8 bases respectively, with 13 bases between them. Germline V gene data show CDR1 as SGDLS and CDR2 as YYNGEE. The CDR3 is CASQGMIDSPLHF. DNA of the CDR3: TGTGCCAGCCAGGGGATGATCGATTCACCCCTCCACTTT.

J is TRBJ2-7 and V is TRBV7-2, with 10 bases lining up with TRBD1. This CDR3 contains 16 residues. Germline CDR1 reads SGHTA; CDR2 reads FQGNSA. With 4 bases clipped from V and 5 bases from J, the junction kept 11 bases outside the gene matches. CDR3 protein: CASSSVAGQGSNEQYF. The DNA of the CDR3 is TGTGCCAGCAGCTCAGTCGCGGGACAGGGGAGCAACGAGCAGTACTTC.

This clonotype showed up many times. The CDR3 loop is CSAAVAGGLGTQYF. The CDR3 DNA follows: TGCAGTGCTGCCGTAGCGGGAGGGCTTGGGACCCAGTACTTC. V usage is TRBV20-1 and J usage is TRBJ2-5; TRBD2 matches 11 bases. This CDR3 has 14 amino acids. Trimming took 5 bases from V and 7 from J; bases not matched to a gene: 9. CDR1 and CDR2 (germline): DFQATT, SNEGSKA (reference sequence).